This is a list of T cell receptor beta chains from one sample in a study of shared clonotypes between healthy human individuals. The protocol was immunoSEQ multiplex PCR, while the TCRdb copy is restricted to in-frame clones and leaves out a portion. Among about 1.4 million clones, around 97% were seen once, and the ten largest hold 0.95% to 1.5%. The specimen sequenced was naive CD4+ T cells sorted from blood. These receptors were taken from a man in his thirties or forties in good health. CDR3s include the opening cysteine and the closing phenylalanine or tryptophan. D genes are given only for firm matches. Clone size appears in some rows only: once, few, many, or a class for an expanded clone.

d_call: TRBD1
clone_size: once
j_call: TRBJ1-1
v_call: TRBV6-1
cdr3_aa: CASTGQGAAFF
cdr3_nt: TGTGCCAGCACCGGACAGGGGGCTGCTTTCTTT

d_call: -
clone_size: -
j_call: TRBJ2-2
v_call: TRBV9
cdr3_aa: CATGQGHTGELFF
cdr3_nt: TGTGCCACCGGTCAGGGCCACACCGGGGAGCTGTTTTTT

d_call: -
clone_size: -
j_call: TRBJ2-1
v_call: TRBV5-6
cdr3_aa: CASSPDIPGEQFF
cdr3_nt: TGTGCCAGCAGCCCCGATATTCCAGGAGAGCAGTTCTTC

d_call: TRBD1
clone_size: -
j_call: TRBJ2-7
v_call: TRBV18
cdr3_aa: CASFAGTGSYEQYF
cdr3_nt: TGTGCCAGCTTCGCCGGGACAGGATCCTACGAGCAGTACTTC

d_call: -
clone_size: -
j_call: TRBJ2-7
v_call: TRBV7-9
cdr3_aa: CASTGPRFEQYF
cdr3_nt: TGTGCCAGCACAGGGCCTCGGTTCGAGCAGTACTTC

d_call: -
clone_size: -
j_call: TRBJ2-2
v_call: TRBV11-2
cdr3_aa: CASRATTGELFF
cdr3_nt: TGTGCCAGCAGGGCTACAACCGGGGAGCTGTTTTTT

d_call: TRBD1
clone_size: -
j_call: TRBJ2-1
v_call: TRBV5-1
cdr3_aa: CASSLVNGQGGFF
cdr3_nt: TGCGCCAGCAGCTTGGTTAACGGACAGGGGGGGTTCTTC

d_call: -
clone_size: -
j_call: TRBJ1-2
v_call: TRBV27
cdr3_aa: CASSLGTGLGYTF
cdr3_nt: TGTGCCAGCAGTTTGGGGACGGGCCTCGGCTACACCTTC

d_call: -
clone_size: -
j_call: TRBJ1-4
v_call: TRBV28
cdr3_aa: CASSLSWEKLFF
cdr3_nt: TGTGCCAGCAGTTTATCGTGGGAAAAACTGTTTTTT

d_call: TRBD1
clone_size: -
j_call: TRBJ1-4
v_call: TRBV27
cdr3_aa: CASRTGYAYEKLFF
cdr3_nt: TGTGCCAGCAGGACAGGGTACGCTTATGAAAAACTGTTTTTT

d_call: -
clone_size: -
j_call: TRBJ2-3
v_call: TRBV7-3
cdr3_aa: CASTFGMEDTQYF
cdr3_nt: TGTGCCAGCACGTTTGGTATGGAGGATACGCAGTATTTT

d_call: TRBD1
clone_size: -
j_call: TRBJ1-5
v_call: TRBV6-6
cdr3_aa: CASSSTGTGNQPQHF
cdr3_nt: TGTGCCAGCAGTTCGACCGGGACAGGAAATCAGCCCCAGCATTTT

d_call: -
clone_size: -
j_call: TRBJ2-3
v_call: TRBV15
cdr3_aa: CATSRGGRTDTQYF
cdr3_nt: TGTGCCACCAGCAGAGGGGGACGCACAGATACGCAGTATTTT

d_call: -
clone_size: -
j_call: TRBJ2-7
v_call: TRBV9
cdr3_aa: CASSVEGTPNEQYF
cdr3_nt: TGTGCCAGCAGCGTGGAGGGGACTCCCAACGAGCAGTACTTC

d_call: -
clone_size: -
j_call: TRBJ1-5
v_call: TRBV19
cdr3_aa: CASSRTGLSNQPQHF
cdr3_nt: TGTGCCAGTAGTAGGACTGGTTTAAGCAATCAGCCCCAGCATTTT

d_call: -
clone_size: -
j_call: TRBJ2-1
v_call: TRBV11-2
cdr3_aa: CASSLGRLASNNEQFF
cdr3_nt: TGTGCCAGCAGCTTAGGTCGCCTAGCCTCCAACAATGAGCAGTTCTTC

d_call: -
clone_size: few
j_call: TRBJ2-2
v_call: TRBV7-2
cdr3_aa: CASSLALDTGELFF
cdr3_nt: TGTGCCAGCAGCTTAGCGCTCGACACCGGGGAGCTGTTTTTT

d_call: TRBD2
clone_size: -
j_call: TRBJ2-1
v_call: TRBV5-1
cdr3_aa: CASSLAAGGPYNEQFF
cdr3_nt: TGCGCCAGCAGCTTGGCGGCGGGAGGGCCTTACAATGAGCAGTTCTTC

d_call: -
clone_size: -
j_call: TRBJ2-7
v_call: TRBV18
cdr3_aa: CASSPLESYEQYF
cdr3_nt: TGTGCCAGCTCACCCTTAGAGAGCTACGAGCAGTACTTC

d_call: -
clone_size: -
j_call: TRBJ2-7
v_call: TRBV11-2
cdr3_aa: CASSLAPRTYEQYF
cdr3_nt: TGTGCCAGCAGCTTAGCTCCGAGGACTTACGAGCAGTACTTC

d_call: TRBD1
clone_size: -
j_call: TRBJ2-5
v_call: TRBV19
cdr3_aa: CASSIDRTGLETQYF
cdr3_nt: TGTGCCAGTAGTATAGATAGGACAGGTTTAGAGACCCAGTACTTC

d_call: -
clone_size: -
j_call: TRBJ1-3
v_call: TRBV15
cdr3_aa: CATSRDHVGPGNTIYF
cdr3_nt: TGTGCCACCAGCAGAGATCATGTCGGTCCTGGAAACACCATATATTTT

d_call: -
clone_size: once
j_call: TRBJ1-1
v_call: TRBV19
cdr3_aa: CASSIRGPNTEAFF
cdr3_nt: TGTGCCAGTAGTATTCGGGGACCTAACACTGAAGCTTTCTTT

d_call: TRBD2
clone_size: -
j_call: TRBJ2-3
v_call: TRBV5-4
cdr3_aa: CASSSGLAGEADTQYF
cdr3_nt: TGTGCCAGCAGCTCGGGACTAGCGGGAGAGGCAGATACGCAGTATTTT

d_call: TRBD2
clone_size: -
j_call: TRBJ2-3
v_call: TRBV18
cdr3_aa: CASSLLAGLSTDTQYF
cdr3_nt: TGTGCCAGCTCACTACTAGCGGGGCTTAGCACAGATACGCAGTATTTT

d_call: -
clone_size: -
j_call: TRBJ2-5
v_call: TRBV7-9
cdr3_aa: CASSSPFRWETQYF
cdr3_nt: TGTGCCAGCAGCTCCCCCTTTCGGTGGGAGACCCAGTACTTC

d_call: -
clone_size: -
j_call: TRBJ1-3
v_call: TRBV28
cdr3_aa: CASTFRPGRLSGNTIYF
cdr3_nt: TGTGCCAGCACCTTCCGGCCCGGACGGCTCTCTGGAAACACCATATATTTT

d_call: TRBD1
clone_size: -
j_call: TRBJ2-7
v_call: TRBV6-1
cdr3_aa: CASSERQGGYEQYF
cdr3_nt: TGTGCCAGCAGTGAGAGACAGGGCGGCTACGAGCAGTACTTC

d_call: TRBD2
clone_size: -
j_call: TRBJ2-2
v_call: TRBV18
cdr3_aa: CASSPPSGRGPGELFF
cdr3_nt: TGTGCCAGCTCACCACCAAGCGGGAGAGGTCCCGGGGAGCTGTTTTTT